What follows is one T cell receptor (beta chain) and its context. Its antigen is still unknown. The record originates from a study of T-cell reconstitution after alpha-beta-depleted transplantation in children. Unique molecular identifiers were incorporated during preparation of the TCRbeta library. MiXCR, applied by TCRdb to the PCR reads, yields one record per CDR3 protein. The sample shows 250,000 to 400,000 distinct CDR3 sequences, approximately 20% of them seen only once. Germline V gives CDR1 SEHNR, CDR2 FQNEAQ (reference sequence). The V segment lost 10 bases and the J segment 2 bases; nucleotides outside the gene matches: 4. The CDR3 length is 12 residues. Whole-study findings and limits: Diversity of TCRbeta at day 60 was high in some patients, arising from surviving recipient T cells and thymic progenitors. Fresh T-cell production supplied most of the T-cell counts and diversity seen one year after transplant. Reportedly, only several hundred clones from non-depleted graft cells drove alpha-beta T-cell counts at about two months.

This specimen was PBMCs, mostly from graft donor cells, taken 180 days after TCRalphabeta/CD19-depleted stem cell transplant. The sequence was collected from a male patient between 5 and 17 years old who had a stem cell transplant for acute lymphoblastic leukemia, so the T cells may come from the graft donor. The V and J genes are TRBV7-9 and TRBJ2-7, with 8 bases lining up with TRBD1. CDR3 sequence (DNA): TGTGCCATCGGGACAGGACCCTACGAGCAGTACTTC. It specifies CAIGTGPYEQYF.